This TCR beta chain appears in the sequencing data of a study of glioma-infiltrating T cells. Whole-study findings and limits: Tissue-blood divergence was below expectation in non-neoplastic patients, above in gliomas. Only very few CDR3 sequences appeared in both tissue and blood.

The J segment lost 2 bases and the V segment lost 0 bases, leaving 3 bases of the junction unmatched. There are 16 residues in the CDR3. Germline V gives CDR1 KGHDR, CDR2 SFDVKD. Regarding this clonotype: No antigen is known for it. A read error is possible here, since a much larger clone lies one base away. The CDR3 does not close with the conserved phenylalanine or tryptophan, likely indicating a read error.

Using RNA template, CDR3s of TCR alpha and beta were amplified with iRepertoire arm-PCR. For one-step reverse transcription and amplification, about 90-400 ng of tissue mRNA or PBMC total RNA was used. In TCRdb, the multiplex PCR reads were re-called with MiXCR into one record per CDR3 protein. The sample lists some 190,000 distinct CDR3 sequences; 32% were seen once. This chain uses TRBV24-1 with TRBJ2-5; TRBD1 matches 9 bases. Material: glioma tissue, nonneoplastic brain tissue, or PBMCs (not recorded which). This sequence originates from a human donor with low-grade glioma or glioblastoma, undergoing nonglioma brain surgery, or in good health (not recorded which). In DNA form, the CDR3 reads TGTGCCACCAGTGATTTGAGGACAGGGGAACAAGAGACCCAGTACTTA. Translating it yields CATSDLRTGEQETQYL.